Shown below are 11 T cell receptor beta chains from a single sample sequenced in a study of control samples from healthy donors and cancer patients. Here immunoSEQ multiplex PCR was the method, and the copy in TCRdb shows in-frame clones only, minus some. The sample includes tens of thousands of clones, 85% to 95% of them seen just once. The sequencing sample was made of blood. Source of these receptors: a woman in her twenties or thirties in good health.

The chain couples TRBV3-1 (or the pseudogene TRBV3-2) to TRBJ2-5, with 8 bases aligning to TRBD1. Looked up from germline, CDR1 is LGHDT and CDR2 is YNNKEL (reference sequence). The CDR3 is 13 amino acids. V lost 5 bases to trimming and J lost 3 bases; unmatched junction nucleotides: 2. CDR3 protein: CASSYRGKETQYF. CDR3 in DNA: TGTGCCAGCAGCTACAGGGGGAAAGAGACCCAGTACTTC.

The chain is built from TRBV7-9 and TRBJ1-6, with a tentative D call TRBD1 (5 bases). Per germline, CDR1 SEHNR and CDR2 FQNEAQ (reference sequence). This CDR3 is built from 14 residues. Between the trimmed V and J ends, which lost 2 bases and 13 bases, there was a span of 15 bases. Here the CDR3 reads CASSLSAGIEPLHF. The CDR3 region has the DNA TGTGCCAGCAGCTTATCTGCAGGGATAGAGCCCCTCCACTTT.

V usage is TRBV10-3 and J usage is TRBJ2-5; D possibly corresponds to TRBD1 (5 bases). Trimming shortened V by 4 bases and J by 5 bases, and 11 bases separated the two germline ends. Germline V gene data show CDR1 as ENHRY and CDR2 as SYGVKD. CDR3 length equals 13 residues. CDR3 DNA sequence: TGTGCCATCAGTGCCAGGGATTTCGAGACCCAGTACTTC. Amino acid sequence: CAISARDFETQYF.

This clone was detected only once. V is TRBV5-4 and J is TRBJ1-1; D not resolved. Per the germline V gene, CDR1 is SGHNT and CDR2 is YYREEE (reference sequence). V shed 1 base and J shed 1 base, with 14 bases lying between them. The CDR3 totals 16 residues. The CDR3 loop is CASSLNPGQTNTEAFF. DNA of the CDR3: TGTGCCAGCAGCTTGAATCCCGGGCAGACGAACACTGAAGCTTTCTTT. Full variable domain (remainder filled in from reference TRBV5-4 and TRBJ1-1): ETGVTQSPTHLIKTRGQQVTLRCSSQSGHNTVSWYQQALGQGPQFIFQYYREEENGRGNFPPRFSGLQFPNYSSELNVNALELDDSALYLCASSLNPGQTNTEAFFGQGTRLTVV.

This clone appeared once. One end of the junction does not line up with germline, which may come from a read error. The chain employs TRBV6-5 and TRBJ1-2; D unclear. The CDR3 spans 10 residues. CDR1 is MNHEY and CDR2 is SVGAGI in the germline V gene. The CDR3 DNA reads as TGTGGCAGCTTAGGTGGTGGCTACACCTTC. Encoded protein: CGSLGGGYTF.

CDR3 DNA sequence: TGTGCCAGCAGTGTTGTGGGAAGGAACACTGAAGCTTTCTTT. It specifies CASSVVGRNTEAFF. V and J are TRBV2 and TRBJ1-1; D remains ambiguous. V gave up 4 bases and J gave up 1 base, with 10 bases separating them. CDR1 is SNHLY and CDR2 is FYNNEI in the germline V gene. This CDR3 spans 14 amino acids.

The CDR3 region has the DNA TGCGCCAGCAGCAGGGGACAGGAGCAAGAGACCCAGTACTTC. Encoded protein: CASSRGQEQETQYF. The chain is built from TRBV5-1 and TRBJ2-5, with TRBD1 identical over 8 bases. V shed 4 bases and J 2 bases; nucleotides not matched to a gene: 4. The V gene's germline CDR1 is SGHRS and CDR2 YFSETQ. The CDR3 runs to 14 residues.

This chain links TRBV13 with TRBJ1-4, with 7 bases aligning to TRBD1. This CDR3 is 17 amino acids long. V was pared by 2 bases and J by 5 bases, with 11 bases of the junction left unmatched. CDR1 is PRHDT and CDR2 is FYEKMQ in the germline V gene (reference sequence). The CDR3 protein is CASSLSIGGGVNEKLFF. CDR3 nucleotide sequence: TGTGCCAGCAGCTTATCAATTGGAGGGGGCGTCAATGAAAAACTGTTTTTT.

This chain connects TRBV5-1 to TRBJ2-7, with 7 bases matching TRBD1. The germline V gene has CDR1 SGHRS and CDR2 YFSETQ. CDR3 length: 15 residues. V dropped 1 base and J dropped 1; count of bases not matched to a gene: 5. As DNA, the CDR3 is TGCGCCAGCAGCTTGATGTCAGGGGGTTCCTACGAGCAGTACTTC. Translation: CASSLMSGGSYEQYF.

This clone was counted between two and nine times. J is TRBJ2-1 and V is TRBV9; the D is unclear. The CDR3 sequence is 14 residues long. The V gene lost 2 bases and the J gene lost 9 bases, with 15 bases spanning the gap. The germline V gene encodes CDR1 SGDLS and CDR2 YYNGEE. In DNA, the CDR3 is TGTGCCAGCAGCGTGGGCTCCCCCGCTGGTGAGCAGTTCTTC. It specifies CASSVGSPAGEQFF.

The gene calls are TRBV5-1 and TRBJ1-4, with 7 bases aligning to TRBD1. CDR1 SGHRS and CDR2 YFSETQ come from the germline V gene. The CDR3 extends over 16 amino acids. The junction had 6 bases not matched to a gene; V was cut back by 0 bases and J by 4 bases. The DNA of the CDR3 is TGCGCCAGCAGCTTGGGGAGGGGACAGCTTAATGAAAAACTGTTTTTT. Protein product: CASSLGRGQLNEKLFF.